This T cell receptor (beta chain) was retrieved from a study of OX40 agonist ivuxolimab in advanced cancers. Background for the entire study: Ivuxolimab was a fully human IgG2 agonistic monoclonal antibody targeting the costimulatory receptor OX40 (CD134). Intravenous ivuxolimab was administered to patients every 2 weeks at six dose levels: 0.01, 0.1, 0.3, 1.5, 3 and 10 mg/kg. Of the approximately 50 dose-escalation patients, hepatocellular carcinoma was present in about 19, melanoma in approximately 15, renal cell carcinoma in 9 and head and neck cancer in 9. A male proportion of roughly 80% and a mean age of roughly 55 years, ranging from 23 to 79, were recorded for the dose-escalation cohort. Patients were allowed to have had prior anti-PD-1, anti-PD-L1 or anti-CTLA-4 therapy, and approximately 41% of the dose-escalation patients had previously received checkpoint inhibitors. Three dose-escalation patients achieved partial responses, one with hepatocellular carcinoma and two with cutaneous melanoma. Peripheral TCRbeta sequencing was intended to test whether TCR sequence diversity was altered and clonal T-cell expansion was caused by ivuxolimab. The monotherapy dose-escalation portion (N ≈ 56 patients) of the phase I ivuxolimab trial is reported in the paper.

To sequence the TCRbeta CDR3 region, genomic DNA was isolated from the sorted cells. TCRbeta CDR3 regions were sequenced using the immunoSEQ Assay. The source is immuneACCESS, and TCRdb retained only in-frame sequences with V and J called. Part of the clones is not carried over; for the studies checked, unresolved V genes explain less than half of this, and the remainder is unexplained. Here the sample has fewer than 40,000 clones; around 81% occur a single time. Around 1.4% of the sample is taken by the ten largest. The junction shows trimming of 4 bases on V and 0 bases on J, and the gene matches do not reach 9 bases of it. CDR1 and CDR2 are drawn from the germline V gene: SGHRS, YFSETQ. Inclusive of the bounding cysteine and phenylalanine, the CDR3 is 16 residues long. The kept DNA is CDR3 alone, 48 bases in frame from the first base. With respect to this clone: This clone's antigen is unknown. No quality values exist for individual bases; no much larger clone is one base distant.

The trial excluded patients who had a history of autoimmune disease or who were on systemic immunosuppression. In every dose cohort, peripheral blood was drawn for TCR sequencing at baseline, cycle 4 day 1, and cycle 7 day 1. The samples were drawn from a first-in-human, open-label, multicenter phase I dose-escalation trial of ivuxolimab. Adults with locally advanced or metastatic head and neck squamous cell, hepatocellular, melanoma or renal cell carcinoma were enrolled in the trial. CD4+ and CD8+ T cells were sorted separately from peripheral blood before TCR sequencing. The study at large found these results: Partial responders in the 0.1-3.0 mg/kg groups had among the lowest normalized peripheral clonal expansion, especially among CD8+ T cells. The antigen specificity of the clonally expanded peripheral T cells was not determined. Low levels of normalized T-cell clonal expansion were also seen in some nonresponding patients. After ivuxolimab, CD8+ T cells had more expanded clones than CD4+ T cells on average. Clonal expansion of both CD4+ and CD8+ blood T cells was observed from baseline to week 6 at doses 0.1 to 3.0 mg/kg.

This TCR derives from an adult with an advanced solid tumor such as melanoma, head and neck, liver or kidney cancer. The starting material was CD4+ or CD8+ T cells sorted from blood, obtained in a trial of the OX40 agonist ivuxolimab. The chain is made from TRBV5-1 and TRBJ1-1, with TRBD1 identical over 7 junction bases. The CDR3 sequence is CASSRAGQSLNTEAFF. The DNA reads TGCGCCAGCAGCCGGGCGGGACAGAGTTTGAACACTGAAGCTTTCTTT.